This T cell receptor (beta chain) originates from a study of beta chain features in type 1 diabetes. Study as a whole: Age and gender were similar between patients and healthy donors, as were cell yields. Study-wide results and limits: All four CD4+ subsets of Type 1 diabetes patients contained TCRB CDR3s that were moderately but significantly shorter. A closer apparent resemblance between naive, central memory and Treg TCRB repertoires was seen in patients than in healthy donors. More deletions and fewer insertions at VDJ junctions were seen in type 1 diabetes patients.

Of note for this clone: Its antigen remains unidentified.

The CDR3 covers 16 residues. Trimming took off 2 bases at V and 2 bases at J, with 14 bases between the two ends. CDR1 SGHNT and CDR2 YYREEE come from the germline V gene (reference sequence). As every portion of the isolated RNA was reverse transcribed, the sequencing read expressed TCRB transcripts. Sequenced by immunoSEQ multiplex PCR; TCRdb stores in-frame clones only, minus some. Of around 180,000 clones in the sample, about 13% were seen once. The V call is TRBV5-4, the J call TRBJ2-1, with D possibly matching TRBD1 (6 bases). This clonotype originated in a woman between 18 and 29 years old in good health. Input material: central memory CD4+ T cells from blood. The CDR3 region has the DNA TGTGCCAGCAGCTTCGGACAGTCGAGGGCCTACAATGAGCAGTTCTTC. Translating it yields CASSFGQSRAYNEQFF.